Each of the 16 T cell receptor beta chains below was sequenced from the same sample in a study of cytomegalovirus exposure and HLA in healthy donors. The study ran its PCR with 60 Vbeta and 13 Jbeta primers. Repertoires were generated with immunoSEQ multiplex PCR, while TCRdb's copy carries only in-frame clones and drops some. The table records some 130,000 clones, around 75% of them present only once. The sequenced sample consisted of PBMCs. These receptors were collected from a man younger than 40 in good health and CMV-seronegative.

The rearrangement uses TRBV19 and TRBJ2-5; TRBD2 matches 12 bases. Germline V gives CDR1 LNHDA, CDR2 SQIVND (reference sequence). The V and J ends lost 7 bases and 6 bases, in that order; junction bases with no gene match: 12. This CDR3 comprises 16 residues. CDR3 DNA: TGTGCCAGTACCACCCTCCTAGCGGGAGGGCCGCAGACCCAGTACTTC. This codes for CASTTLLAGGPQTQYF.

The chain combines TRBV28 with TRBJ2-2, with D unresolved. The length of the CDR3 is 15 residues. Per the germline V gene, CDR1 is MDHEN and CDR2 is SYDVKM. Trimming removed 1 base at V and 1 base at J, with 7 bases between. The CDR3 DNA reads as TGTGCCAGCAGTTTATTAGGCGGGAACACCGGGGAGCTGTTTTTT. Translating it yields CASSLLGGNTGELFF.

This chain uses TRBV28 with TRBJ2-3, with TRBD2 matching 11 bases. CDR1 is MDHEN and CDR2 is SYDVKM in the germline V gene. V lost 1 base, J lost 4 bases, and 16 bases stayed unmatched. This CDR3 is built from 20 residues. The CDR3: CASSLSQLNSGRAESDTQYF. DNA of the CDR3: TGTGCCAGCAGTTTATCCCAGCTTAATAGCGGGAGGGCCGAGTCAGATACGCAGTATTTT.

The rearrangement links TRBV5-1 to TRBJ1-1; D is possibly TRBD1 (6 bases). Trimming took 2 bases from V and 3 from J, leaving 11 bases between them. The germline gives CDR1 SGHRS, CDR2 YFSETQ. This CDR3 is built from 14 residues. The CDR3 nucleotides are TGCGCCAGCAGCTTACAGGGAAGGGACACTGAAGCTTTCTTT. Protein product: CASSLQGRDTEAFF.

The CDR3 is CASSYGRSYNSPLHF. Here the CDR3 DNA reads TGTGCCAGCAGTTACGGGAGGTCCTATAATTCACCCCTCCACTTT. V and J are TRBV6-5 and TRBJ1-6; D not certain. Germline CDR1 reads MNHEY; CDR2 reads SVGAGI. V lost 2 bases and J lost 1, with 6 bases in between. The CDR3 contains 15 residues.

This CDR3 is CARSWRGLAGDYIAYEQYF. Written as DNA, the CDR3 is TGTGCCAGAAGCTGGCGGGGACTAGCGGGAGACTACATCGCCTACGAGCAGTACTTC. The V and J genes are TRBV5-3 and TRBJ2-7; TRBD2 aligns across 14 bases. TRBV5-3 qualifies as an ORF whose function is uncertain. This CDR3 is built from 19 residues. The V segment lost 3 bases and the J segment 2 bases; nucleotides outside the gene matches: 13.

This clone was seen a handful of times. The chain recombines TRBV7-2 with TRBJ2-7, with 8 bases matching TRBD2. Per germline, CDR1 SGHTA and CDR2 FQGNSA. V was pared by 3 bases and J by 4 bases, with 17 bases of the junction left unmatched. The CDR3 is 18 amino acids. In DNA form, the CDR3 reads TGTGCCAGCAGCTTTGTAATGTTCGGGTCGGGAGGGCTTTACGAGCAGTACTTC. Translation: CASSFVMFGSGGLYEQYF. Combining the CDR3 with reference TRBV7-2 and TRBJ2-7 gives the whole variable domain GAGVSQSPSNKVTEKGKDVELRCDPISGHTALYWYRQSLGQGLEFLIYFQGNSAPDKSGLPSDRFSAERTGGSVSTLTIQRTQQEDSAVYLCASSFVMFGSGGLYEQYFGPGTRLTVT.

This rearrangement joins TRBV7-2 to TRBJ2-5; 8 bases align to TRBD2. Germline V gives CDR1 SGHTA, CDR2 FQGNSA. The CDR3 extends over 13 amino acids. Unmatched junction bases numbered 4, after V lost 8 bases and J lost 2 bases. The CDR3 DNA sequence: TGTGCCAGCCAAATAGCGGGGCAAGAGACCCAGTACTTC. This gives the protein CASQIAGQETQYF.

This CDR3 is CASSYSSGGTWSTQYF. CDR3 bases: TGTGCCAGCAGTTACTCTAGCGGCGGGACTTGGTCGACCCAGTACTTC. This chain links TRBV6-5 with TRBJ2-5, with D possibly being TRBD2 (6 bases). V dropped 0 bases and J dropped 7 bases, with 18 bases sitting between them. CDR3 size: 16 residues. Looked up from germline, CDR1 is MNHEY and CDR2 is SVGAGI.

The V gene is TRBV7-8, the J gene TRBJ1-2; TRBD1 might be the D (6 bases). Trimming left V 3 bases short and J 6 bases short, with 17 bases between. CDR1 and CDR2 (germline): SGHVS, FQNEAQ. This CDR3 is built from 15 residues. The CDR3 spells CASSFGDRLLDGYTF. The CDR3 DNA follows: TGTGCCAGCAGCTTTGGAGACAGGTTATTGGATGGCTACACCTTC.

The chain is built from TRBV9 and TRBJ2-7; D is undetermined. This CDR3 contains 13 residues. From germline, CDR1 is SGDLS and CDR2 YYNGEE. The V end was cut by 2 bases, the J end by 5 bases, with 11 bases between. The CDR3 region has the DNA TGTGCCAGCAGCGTCTATGGTCCCCACGAGCAGTACTTC. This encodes CASSVYGPHEQYF.

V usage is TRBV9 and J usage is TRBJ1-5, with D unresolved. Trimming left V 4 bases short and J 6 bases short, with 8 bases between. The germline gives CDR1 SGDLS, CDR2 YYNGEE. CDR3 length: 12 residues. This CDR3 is CASSPRGQPQHF. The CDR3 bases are TGTGCCAGCAGCCCCCGCGGTCAGCCCCAGCATTTT.

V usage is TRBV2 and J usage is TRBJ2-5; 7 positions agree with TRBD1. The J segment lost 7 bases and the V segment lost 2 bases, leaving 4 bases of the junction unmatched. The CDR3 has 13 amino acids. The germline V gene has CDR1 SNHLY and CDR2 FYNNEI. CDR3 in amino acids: CASSERQGVTQYF. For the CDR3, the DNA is TGTGCCAGCAGTGAAAGGCAGGGGGTGACCCAGTACTTC.

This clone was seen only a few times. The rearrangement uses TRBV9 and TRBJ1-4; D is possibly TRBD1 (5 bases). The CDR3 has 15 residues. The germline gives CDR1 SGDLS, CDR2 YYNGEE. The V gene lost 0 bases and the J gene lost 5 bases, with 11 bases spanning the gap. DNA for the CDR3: TGTGCCAGCAGCGTAGAGGTTGGGGCGAATGAAAAACTGTTTTTT. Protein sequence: CASSVEVGANEKLFF.

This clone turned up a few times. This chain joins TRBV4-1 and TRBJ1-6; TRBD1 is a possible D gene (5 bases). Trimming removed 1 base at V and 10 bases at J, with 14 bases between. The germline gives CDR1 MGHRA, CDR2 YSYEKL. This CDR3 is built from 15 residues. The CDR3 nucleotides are TGCGCCAGCAGCCAAGGCAGGGATGAGGTATCACCCCTCCACTTT. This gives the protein CASSQGRDEVSPLHF.

The CDR3 DNA follows: TGCGCCAGCAGCCAAGTGGCAGGGGACGAGCAGTTCTTC. It translates to CASSQVAGDEQFF. The chain is built from TRBV4-1 and TRBJ2-1; D is perhaps TRBD1 (6 bases). V gave up 1 base and J gave up 10 bases, with 11 bases separating them. This CDR3 comprises 13 residues. Looked up from germline, CDR1 is MGHRA and CDR2 is YSYEKL.